This TCR beta chain came from a study of T cells expressing NK-cell markers. In the study overall: TCR beta repertoires came from sorted CD3+CD56+NKG2C+, CD3+CD56+NKG2C- and CD3+CD56-NKG2C+ T cells. The study, taken as a whole, reports: For a few donors, these clonotypes were likewise the leading ones in the CD3+CD56-NKG2C+ fraction. The HCMV specificity of the expanded NKG2C+ T cell clones stayed unresolved.

For this clonotype: What it binds is not known.

Germline V CDR1 and CDR2: SGHAT, FQDESV (reference sequence). This CDR3 comprises 13 residues. TCR beta cDNA was made by 5'RACE template switching with UMIs. TCRdb processed the 5' RACE reads again and assigns one entry to each CDR3 protein, with no DNA. This sample carries roughly 380,000 distinct CDR3 sequences, with 5.2% going to the ten biggest clones. The receptor comes from a man aged 18 to 69 in good health. The chain has TRBV11-1 and TRBJ1-2. What was sequenced was blood T cells: a sorted CD56 or NKG2C T cell subset, CD4+ or CD8+ T cells, or bulk PBMC T cells (not recorded which). CDR3 region: CASSSGYNYGYTF.